The 12 T cell receptor beta chains reported below all come from one sample, sequenced in a study of CD8 T cells in Susac syndrome. RNA amounts of roughly 0.45 to 1 ug underwent reverse transcription with random hexamers. TCRdb recomputed calls from the immunoSEQ multiplex PCR reads with MiXCR, one row per CDR3 protein. The profile shows 250,000 to 300,000 distinct CDR3 sequences, roughly 85% of them singletons. Input material: CD8+ T cells from PBMCs. The receptor source for this set is a human donor with multiple sclerosis.

This clonotype was recorded once. The chain carries TRBV27 and TRBJ1-2; 7 bases align to TRBD1. The germline CDR1 and CDR2 sequences are MNHEY and SMNVEV (reference sequence). V lost 6 bases to trimming and J lost 3 bases; unmatched junction nucleotides: 28. CDR3 length: 21 amino acids. The CDR3 region has the DNA TGTGCCAGCAGCCTACAGGTCACCACGATCCAGGACAGGCCTTCCCACTATGGCTACACCTTC. It translates to CASSLQVTTIQDRPSHYGYTF.

The rearrangement uses TRBV7-2 and TRBJ2-1, with 7 bases aligning to TRBD1. The germline V gene encodes CDR1 SGHTA and CDR2 FQGNSA. The CDR3 consists of 14 residues. Germline trimming cut 4 bases from V and 3 bases from J; bases unmatched to any gene: 3. Here the CDR3 reads CASSWRQGYNEQFF. In nucleotides, the CDR3 is TGTGCCAGCAGCTGGAGACAGGGCTACAATGAGCAGTTCTTC.

This clonotype was observed a single time. The CDR3 sequence is CASTPTHYNEQFF. CDR3 nucleotides: TGTGCCAGCACCCCGACACATTACAATGAGCAGTTCTTC. The chain uses TRBV6-2 or TRBV6-3 and TRBJ2-1; no firm D call. The CDR3 consists of 13 residues. V lost 7 bases and J 4 bases, leaving 11 bases between the germline ends. Germline lookup yields CDR1 MNHEY and CDR2 SVGEGT.

This CDR3 is CASSPRGLDEQFF. CDR3 DNA sequence: TGTGCCAGCAGTCCAAGGGGGCTAGATGAGCAGTTCTTC. The chain carries TRBV7-9 and TRBJ2-1, with 7 bases fitting TRBD1. The CDR3 loop spans 13 amino acids. CDR1 is SEHNR and CDR2 is FQNEAQ in the germline V gene (reference sequence). V shed 6 bases, J shed 8 bases, and the junction held 7 bases outside the gene matches.

The chain employs TRBV27 and TRBJ1-1, with D tentatively TRBD1 (5 bases). There are 16 residues in the CDR3. The V end was cut by 4 bases, the J end by 1 base, with 16 bases between. Germline V CDR1 and CDR2: MNHEY, SMNVEV (reference sequence). The CDR3 spells CASSSLGVEGNTEAFF. Here the CDR3 DNA reads TGTGCCAGCAGTTCCCTAGGGGTTGAGGGGAACACTGAAGCTTTCTTT.

This chain links TRBV30 with TRBJ2-1; possibly TRBD1 for D (5 bases). CDR3 length: 14 amino acids. Trimming shortened V by 0 bases and J by 4 bases, and 10 bases separated the two germline ends. Germline CDR1 and CDR2: GTSNPN and SVGIG (reference sequence). The CDR3 protein is CAWSVQGSYNEQFF. The CDR3 DNA sequence: TGTGCCTGGAGTGTTCAGGGCTCTTACAATGAGCAGTTCTTC.

The chain carries TRBV4-1 and TRBJ2-7; D is perhaps TRBD2 (5 bases). CDR1 and CDR2 from the germline V gene are MGHRA and YSYEKL. V gave up 1 base and J gave up 11 bases, with 21 bases separating them. The CDR3 is 15 amino acids. The CDR3 bases are TGCGCCAGCAGCCAAGGCCTCGGCCCCGGGGTGGGGAAGTACTTC. Its translation: CASSQGLGPGVGKYF.

The chain employs TRBV6-2 or TRBV6-3 and TRBJ2-7; 9 positions agree with TRBD2. The CDR3 covers 14 residues. V lost 7 bases to trimming and J lost 2 bases; unmatched junction nucleotides: 6. Germline V lookup: CDR1 MNHEY, CDR2 SVGEGT. The CDR3 loop is CASTIAGVAYEQYF. CDR3 coding DNA: TGTGCCAGCACGATAGCGGGAGTAGCCTACGAGCAGTACTTC.

This chain connects TRBV28 to TRBJ2-7, with D unclear. The CDR3 runs 13 residues. Germline assignment: CDR1 MDHEN and CDR2 SYDVKM. The germline V and J ends were trimmed by 10 bases and 1 base, with 14 bases remaining between them. CDR3 DNA: TGTGCCACTAGTTTAGTAGGTTCCTACGAGCAGTACTTC. Amino acids: CATSLVGSYEQYF.

The chain uses TRBV12-3 or TRBV12-4 and TRBJ1-3; D not certain. The CDR3 consists of 13 residues. V was clipped by 4 bases and J by 3 bases, with 7 bases between them. The CDR3 loop is CASSSWIGNTIYF. For the CDR3, the DNA is TGTGCCAGCAGTTCTTGGATTGGAAACACCATATATTTT.

The chain has TRBV18 and TRBJ2-3; TRBD1 is a possible D gene (6 bases). The CDR3 has 16 residues. Trimming stripped 3 bases from V and 2 bases from J, with 15 bases between. Germline V lookup: CDR1 KGHSH, CDR2 LQKENI. The CDR3 DNA sequence: TGTGCCAGCTCACCCTCGAACAGGGTATACACAGATACGCAGTATTTT. Translating it yields CASSPSNRVYTDTQYF.

The V and J genes are TRBV28 and TRBJ2-7, with D tentatively TRBD1 or TRBD2 (5 bases each). Per the germline V gene, CDR1 is MDHEN and CDR2 is SYDVKM. This CDR3 region has 11 residues. V was trimmed by 8 bases and J by 6 bases, leaving 11 bases between them. Here the CDR3 DNA reads TGTGCCAGCGCTGGGGGTAGCGAGCAGTACTTC. Protein sequence: CASAGGSEQYF.